This TCR beta chain emerged from a study of T cells in Graves' hyperthyroidism and ophthalmopathy. The PBMCs studied were ones that came from around 10 ml fresh peripheral blood. Study-wide points: Most thyroid clonotypes that were expanded above 0.001 also turned up in blood.

Turning to this clonotype: Its antigen remains unknown.

TCR beta CDR3 region amplification was performed from RNA transcripts. A first-round RT-PCR of the TCR CDR3 used the HTBI primer set. MiXCR, applied by TCRdb to the multiplex PCR reads, yields one record per CDR3 protein. The sample lists 640,000 or so distinct CDR3 sequences; about 15% were seen once. Sequencing was performed on blood. This receptor was taken from a woman aged 35 to 49 with Graves' ophthalmopathy.

CDR3 loop: CSARDRDRGNYEQYF. As DNA, the CDR3 is TGCAGTGCTAGAGATCGGGACAGGGGTAACTACGAGCAGTACTTC. This chain uses TRBV20-1 with TRBJ2-7, with 10 nucleotides matching TRBD1. The trim removed 0 bases at V and 3 bases at J, leaving 5 bases unmatched. This CDR3 region has 15 residues. Germline V gives CDR1 DFQATT, CDR2 SNEGSKA (reference sequence).